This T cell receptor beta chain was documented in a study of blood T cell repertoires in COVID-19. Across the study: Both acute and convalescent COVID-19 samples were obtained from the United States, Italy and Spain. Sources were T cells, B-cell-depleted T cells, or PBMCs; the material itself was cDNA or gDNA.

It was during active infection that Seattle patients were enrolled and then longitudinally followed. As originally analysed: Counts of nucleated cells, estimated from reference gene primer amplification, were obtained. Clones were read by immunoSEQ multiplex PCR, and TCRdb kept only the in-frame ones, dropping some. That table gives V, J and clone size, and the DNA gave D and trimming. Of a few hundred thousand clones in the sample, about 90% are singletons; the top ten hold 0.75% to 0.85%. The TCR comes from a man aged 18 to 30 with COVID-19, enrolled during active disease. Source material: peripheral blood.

CDR3 sequence: CASSGTSGPYNEQFF. The CDR3 bases are TGTGCCAGCAGCGGGACTAGCGGGCCTTACAATGAGCAGTTCTTC. The rearrangement uses TRBV7-9 and TRBJ2-1; 12 bases match TRBD2. CDR1 is SEHNR and CDR2 is FQNEAQ in the germline V gene (reference sequence). CDR3 length equals 15 residues. The V gene end was trimmed by 5 bases and the J gene end by 4 bases; junction bases not matched to a gene: 3.